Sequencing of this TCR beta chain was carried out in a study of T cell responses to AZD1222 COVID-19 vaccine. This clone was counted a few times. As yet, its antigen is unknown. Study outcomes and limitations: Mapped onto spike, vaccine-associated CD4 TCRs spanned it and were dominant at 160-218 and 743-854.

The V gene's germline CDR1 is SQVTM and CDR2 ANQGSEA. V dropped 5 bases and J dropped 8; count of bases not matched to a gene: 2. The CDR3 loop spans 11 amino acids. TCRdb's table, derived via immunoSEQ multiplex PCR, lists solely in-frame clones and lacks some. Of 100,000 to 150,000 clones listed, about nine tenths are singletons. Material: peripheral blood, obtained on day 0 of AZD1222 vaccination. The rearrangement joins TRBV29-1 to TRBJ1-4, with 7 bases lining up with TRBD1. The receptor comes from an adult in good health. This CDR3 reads CSVRRGEKLFF. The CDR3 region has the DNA TGCAGCGTTCGCAGGGGGGAAAAACTGTTTTTT.